This T cell receptor (beta chain) appears in the sequencing data of a study of blood T cell repertoires in COVID-19. Under the authors' procedure: The assay estimated nucleated cells by amplifying reference gene primers. Using immunoSEQ multiplex PCR, the repertoire was profiled, and TCRdb retains in-frame clones only, with some absent. The D gene and trimming were derived from the DNA, and the V and J assignments and clone size from that table. The data contain about 330,000 clones, over 80% of them singletons. The material sequenced was peripheral blood. This sequence originates from a man in his thirties or forties with COVID-19, enrolled during active disease.

The DNA of the CDR3 is TGTGCCAGCAGCCAAGAGCCCCATGGGGCAGCAAGGAACACTGAAGCTTTCTTT. This codes for CASSQEPHGAARNTEAFF. This sequence joins TRBV4-2 and TRBJ1-1, with D possibly being TRBD1 (5 bases). This CDR3 is 18 amino acids long. V gave up 0 bases and J gave up 1 base, with 18 bases separating them. Germline-derived CDR1 and CDR2 are LGHNA and YNFKEQ.